This TCR beta chain derives from a study of T cell responses to AZD1222 COVID-19 vaccine. Study-wide points: Spike-specific TCR breadth and depth rose after two AZD1222 doses. Clonal diversity was possibly underestimated, and the donors were mostly white British, with more females. Baseline antibody screening turned up just 6 or 7 seropositive AZD1222 recipients.

Only in-frame clones appear in the TCRdb table, and some are missing; sequencing was by immunoSEQ multiplex PCR. The data show 150,000 to 200,000 clones, with around 90% seen just once and 2.6% held by the top ten. On this clone itself: Its antigen is still unknown.

Germline CDR1 and CDR2: SEHNR and FQNEAQ (reference sequence). J lost 2 bases, V lost 5 bases, and 4 bases had no gene match. This CDR3 is built from 16 residues. Sequenced material: peripheral blood, taken on day 0 of AZD1222 vaccination. This receptor was obtained from an adult in good health. The chain joins TRBV7-9 to TRBJ1-6; 9 bases agree with TRBD1. CDR3 amino acids: CASSPRTGAYNSPLHF. In DNA, the CDR3 is TGTGCCAGCAGCCCCCGGACAGGGGCCTATAATTCACCCCTCCACTTT. The full variable domain, rest sourced from reference TRBV7-9 and TRBJ1-6, is DTGVSQNPRHKITKRGQNVTFRCDPISEHNRLYWYRQTLGQGPEFLTYFQNEAQLEKSRLLSDRFSAERPKGSFSTLEIQRTEQGDSAMYLCASSPRTGAYNSPLHFGNGTRLTVT.